Shown below are 20 T cell receptor beta chains from a single sample sequenced in a study of T cells in Graves' hyperthyroidism and ophthalmopathy. Amplification of TCR beta CDR3 regions used RNA as the template. Carried out on the TCR CDR3, a first-round RT-PCR used the HTBI primer set. TCRdb reprocessed the multiplex PCR reads with MiXCR, giving one entry per CDR3 protein. The data show fewer than 550,000 distinct CDR3 sequences, with approximately 15% seen just once and almost 8% held by the top ten. The sequencing sample was made of blood. The receptor set was obtained from a woman under 30 with Graves' hyperthyroidism.

This clonotype was detected many times. This rearrangement joins TRBV2 to TRBJ1-5, with 10 bases matching TRBD1. J lost 5 bases, V lost 4 bases, and 5 bases had no gene match. Germline V gene data show CDR1 as SNHLY and CDR2 as FYNNEI. CDR3 size: 15 residues. The chain's CDR3 is CASSGRGTGDQPQHF. CDR3 DNA: TGTGCCAGCAGTGGGCGCGGGACAGGGGATCAGCCCCAGCATTTT.

This chain connects TRBV28 to TRBJ2-7; the D gene is possibly TRBD2 (7 bases). Trimming took off 5 bases at V and 5 bases at J, with 16 bases between the two ends. The CDR3 contains 14 residues. Germline assignment: CDR1 MDHEN and CDR2 SYDVKM. The CDR3 loop reads CASSPGGLADEQYF. CDR3 bases: TGTGCCAGCAGTCCCGGGGGGCTAGCTGACGAGCAGTACTTC.

Points on this clonotype: This clone may be a read error of a much larger clone one base away. V usage is TRBV20-1 and J usage is TRBJ2-1; TRBD2 agrees at 10 bases. This CDR3 has 15 residues. CDR1 DFQATT and CDR2 SNEGSKA come from the germline V gene (reference sequence). The CDR3 region is CSASPTSGLYNERFF. The CDR3 nucleotides are TGCAGTGCTAGTCCGACTAGCGGGCTCTACAATGAGCGGTTCTTC.

The sample holds many counts of this clonotype. This chain connects TRBV20-1 to TRBJ1-2; D gene uncertain. CDR1 is DFQATT and CDR2 is SNEGSKA in the germline V gene (reference sequence). V dropped 3 bases and J dropped 8 bases, with 10 bases sitting between them. The CDR3 contains 11 residues. The CDR3 region has the DNA TGCAGTGCTAGGGGGATGGGAGGCTACACCTTC. Translation: CSARGMGGYTF.

The chain couples TRBV28 to TRBJ1-2; 7 nucleotides agree with TRBD1. CDR1 is MDHEN, CDR2 SYDVKM, per germline. This CDR3 is 11 amino acids long. The junction had 6 bases not matched to a gene; V was cut back by 6 bases and J by 11 bases. CDR3 amino acids: CASSQGTVYTF. Here the CDR3 DNA reads TGTGCCAGCAGCCAAGGGACAGTTTACACCTTC.

The CDR3 loop is CASSSTGTSDETQYF. The CDR3 DNA sequence: TGTGCCAGCAGTTCGACAGGGACTAGCGATGAGACCCAGTACTTC. The chain employs TRBV28 and TRBJ2-5, with TRBD2 identical over 10 bases. J lost 5 bases, V lost 4 bases, and 7 bases had no gene match. This CDR3 is 15 amino acids long. Germline values: CDR1 MDHEN, CDR2 SYDVKM.

The chain couples TRBV19 to TRBJ1-2; D perhaps matches TRBD1 (5 bases). The germline CDR1 and CDR2 sequences are LNHDA and SQIVND (reference sequence). The CDR3 is 13 residues long. Trimming cost V 1 base and J 8 bases, with 11 bases left between them. The CDR3 nucleotides are TGTGCCAGTAGTATAGGTGCCCAGGGAGGCTACACCTTC. Amino acid sequence: CASSIGAQGGYTF.

This clonotype was counted ten times or more. The V call is TRBV5-6, the J call TRBJ2-3, with D tentatively TRBD1 (5 bases). Trimming pared 4 bases from V and 0 bases from J, leaving 12 bases between. From germline, CDR1 is SGHDT and CDR2 YYEEEE. This CDR3 is 15 amino acids long. CDR3 residues: CASSEQAPSTDTQYF. The DNA of the CDR3 is TGTGCCAGCAGCGAACAGGCCCCTAGCACAGATACGCAGTATTTT.

This clonotype was seen only a few times. This chain connects TRBV19 to TRBJ1-2; no reliable D call. CDR1 is LNHDA, CDR2 SQIVND, per germline (reference sequence). V lost 5 bases, J lost 8 bases, and 12 bases lay in between. The length of the CDR3 is 12 residues. The CDR3 DNA sequence: TGTGCCAGTAGTCCCCACTCGGGGGGCTACACCTTC. This gives the protein CASSPHSGGYTF.

This clonotype was recorded at least ten times. V and J are TRBV28 and TRBJ1-5; tentative D call: TRBD1 (5 bases). The germline V gene has CDR1 MDHEN and CDR2 SYDVKM. This CDR3 comprises 15 residues. V was clipped by 2 bases and J by 6 bases, with 14 bases between them. The CDR3 reads CASSLPRAIGQPQHF. Written as DNA, the CDR3 is TGTGCCAGCAGTTTACCCAGGGCGATTGGTCAGCCCCAGCATTTT.

At least ten counts were recorded for this clonotype. This sequence joins TRBV20-1 and TRBJ1-1, with a possible D match to TRBD1 (6 bases). From germline, CDR1 is DFQATT and CDR2 SNEGSKA (reference sequence). The CDR3 is made up of 11 amino acids. V was cut by 3 bases and J by 8 bases, with 10 bases left in between. This CDR3 is CSASQTGEAFF. The DNA for the CDR3 is TGCAGTGCTAGCCAAACAGGGGAAGCTTTCTTT.

This clonotype was observed at least ten times. V gene TRBV30 combines with J gene TRBJ1-5, with a weak D call TRBD1 (6 bases). CDR1 is GTSNPN, CDR2 SVGIG, per germline (reference sequence). Trimming took off 3 bases at V and 2 bases at J, with 17 bases between the two ends. This CDR3 has 16 amino acids. CDR3 nucleotide sequence: TGTGCCTGGAGGCTGCAGGGGCAGGCGGGCAATCAGCCCCAGCATTTT. Translating gives CAWRLQGQAGNQPQHF.

This clonotype was detected many times. The genes are TRBV3-1 and TRBJ2-7; D remains unclear. Trimming pared 1 base from V and 6 bases from J, leaving 10 bases between. This CDR3 region has 13 residues. In germline, CDR1 is LGHDT, CDR2 YNNKEL (reference sequence). The DNA of the CDR3 is TGTGCCAGCAGCCAAGGCCCCTCGGGCGAGCAGTACTTC. It is translated as CASSQGPSGEQYF.

This clonotype has just a few counts. The chain combines TRBV10-3 with TRBJ2-7; 7 nucleotides match TRBD1. The junction had 11 bases not matched to a gene; V was cut back by 7 bases and J by 2 bases. The CDR3 extends over 15 amino acids. Germline-derived CDR1 and CDR2 are ENHRY and SYGVKD. The CDR3 nucleotides are TGTGCCATCACCTCCCGGGACAGAGAAGCCTACGAGCAGTACTTC. Translation gives CAITSRDREAYEQYF.

For this clonotype: A much larger clone differs by one base, so this may be a read error. The genes are TRBV12-3 or TRBV12-4 and TRBJ2-1; TRBD1 agrees at 7 bases. The V gene end was trimmed by 3 bases and the J gene end by 10 bases; junction bases not matched to a gene: 3. The CDR3 is made up of 12 amino acids. This chain's CDR3 is CASSFYRGEQFF. The CDR3 coding sequence is TGTGCCAGCAGTTTTTACAGGGGCGAGCAGTTCTTC.

The table lists this clonotype with many counts. The CDR3 is CASSPDGGLHEKLFF. DNA of the CDR3: TGTGCCAGCAGTCCCGACGGGGGGTTGCATGAAAAACTGTTTTTT. This chain joins TRBV12-3 or TRBV12-4 and TRBJ1-4, with D perhaps TRBD1 (5 bases). CDR3 length: 15 residues. Trimming removed 5 bases at V and 6 bases at J, with 16 bases between.

In its sample, this clonotype was seen many times. V is TRBV7-3 and J is TRBJ2-1; no reliable D call. This CDR3 comprises 15 residues. V lost 5 bases and J lost 8, with 19 bases in between. Germline loops: CDR1 SGHTA, CDR2 FQGTGA. CDR3 bases: TGTGCCAGCAGCCCATCCGGGCCCGGGTCTCATGAGCAGTTCTTC. Its translation is CASSPSGPGSHEQFF.

This clonotype was recorded at least ten times. The J gene is TRBJ2-6, the V gene TRBV12-3 or TRBV12-4; a weak D match, TRBD1 (5 bases). The CDR3 contains 16 residues. Trimming pared 3 bases from V and 4 bases from J, leaving 13 bases between. Here the CDR3 DNA reads TGTGCCAGCAGTTTTTTTCAGGGTACCGGGGCCAACGTCCTGACTTTC. Protein: CASSFFQGTGANVLTF.

At least ten counts were recorded for this clonotype. The V and J genes are TRBV6-1 and TRBJ2-5, with 7 positions matching TRBD2. Trimming at V came to 5 bases and at J to 5 bases, leaving 8 bases not matched to a gene. Germline lookup yields CDR1 MNHNS and CDR2 SASEGT. The CDR3 is made up of 14 amino acids. CDR3 loop: CASSYAGDRETQYF. DNA of the CDR3: TGTGCCAGCAGTTACGCGGGGGATCGGGAGACCCAGTACTTC.

The chain combines TRBV2 with TRBJ2-1; 12 positions agree with TRBD2. The CDR3 length is 14 residues. V dropped 9 bases and J dropped 5; count of bases not matched to a gene: 5. The germline V gene encodes CDR1 SNHLY and CDR2 FYNNEI. The CDR3 sequence is CARTGLAGHNEQFF. The CDR3 region has the DNA TGTGCCAGAACGGGACTAGCGGGTCACAATGAGCAGTTCTTC.